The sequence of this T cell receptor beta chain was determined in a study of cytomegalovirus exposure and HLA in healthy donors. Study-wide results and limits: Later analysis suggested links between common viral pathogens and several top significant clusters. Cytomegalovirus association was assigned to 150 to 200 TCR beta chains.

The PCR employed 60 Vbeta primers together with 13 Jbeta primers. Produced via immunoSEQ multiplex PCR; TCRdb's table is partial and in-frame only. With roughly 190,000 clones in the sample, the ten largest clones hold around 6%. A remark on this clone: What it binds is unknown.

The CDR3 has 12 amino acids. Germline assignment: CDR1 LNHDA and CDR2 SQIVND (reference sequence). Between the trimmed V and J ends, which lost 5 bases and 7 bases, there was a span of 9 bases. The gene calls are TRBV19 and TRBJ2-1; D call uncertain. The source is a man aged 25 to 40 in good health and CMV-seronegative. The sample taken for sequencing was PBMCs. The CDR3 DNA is TGTGCCAGTAGTGGTAGAAGTAATGAGCAGTTCTTC. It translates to CASSGRSNEQFF.